The 18 T cell receptor beta chains below all came from one sample that was sequenced in a study of blood T cells in healthy people across ages. The second PCR ran roughly 6 to 12 cycles with a sample-barcoded 5' primer and J-beta primers. TCRdb itself ran the 5' RACE reads through MiXCR, one entry per CDR3 protein. Here the sample spans about 1 million distinct CDR3 sequences, around 45% being singletons. Input material: blood. These TCRs come from an older woman in good health.

This clonotype has just a few counts. This rearrangement joins TRBV20-1 to TRBJ1-4; no clear D gene. The CDR3 length is 18 residues. Germline V gene sequence: CDR1 DFQATT, CDR2 SNEGSKA (reference sequence). The V and J ends lost 2 bases and 0 bases respectively, with 19 bases between them. The CDR3 protein is CSARRQPMGPATNEKLFF. CDR3 nucleotide sequence: TGCAGTGCTAGACGACAACCCATGGGCCCTGCAACTAATGAAAAACTGTTTTTT.

The table lists this clonotype with a few counts. The V and J genes are TRBV5-6 and TRBJ1-1, with 7 positions matching TRBD1. Trimming at V came to 4 bases and at J to 7 bases, leaving 10 bases not matched to a gene. Germline V gene data show CDR1 as SGHDT and CDR2 as YYEEEE. The CDR3 has 14 residues. The CDR3 DNA is TGTGCCAGCAGCATCCCAGCAGGGACAGTTGAAGCTTTCTTT. This codes for CASSIPAGTVEAFF. The full variable domain, its missing parts supplied by reference TRBV5-6 and TRBJ1-1, is DAGVTQSPTHLIKTRGQQVTLRCSPKSGHDTVSWYQQALGQGPQFIFQYYEEEERQRGNFPDRFSGHQFPNYSSELNVNALLLGDSALYLCASSIPAGTVEAFFGQGTRLTVV.

Comments on this clonotype: An end of the junction does not agree with germline; a read error may underlie this. This chain joins TRBV6-6 and TRBJ2-7, with a possible D match to TRBD1 (6 bases). The CDR3 is 15 residues long. CDR1 is MNHNY, CDR2 SVGAGI, per germline (reference sequence). CDR3 bases: TGTGCCAGCAGCCCCGGGACAAGGACCCCCTACGGGCAGTACTTC. Residues: CASSPGTRTPYGQYF.

The CDR3 coding sequence is TGTGCCAGCAGCCAAGCGGGGCTCCATCAGCCCCAGCATTTT. Its translation: CASSQAGLHQPQHF. The V and J genes are TRBV3-1 and TRBJ1-5; D possibly corresponds to TRBD1 (5 bases). The CDR3 length is 14 residues. Germline V gives CDR1 LGHDT, CDR2 YNNKEL (reference sequence). Trimming took 1 base from V and 5 from J, leaving 9 bases between them.

The table lists this clonotype with a few counts. V usage is TRBV20-1 and J usage is TRBJ2-1, with D maybe TRBD1 (5 bases). Germline CDR1 reads DFQATT; CDR2 reads SNEGSKA (reference sequence). CDR3 size: 13 residues. V lost 1 base, J lost 4 bases, and 8 bases lay in between. CDR3 nucleotide sequence: TGCAGTGCTAGAGGAGACAGTTACAATGAGCAGTTCTTC. It codes for CSARGDSYNEQFF.

This clonotype was detected only a few times. J is TRBJ1-2 and V is TRBV7-2; tentatively, D is TRBD1 (6 bases). The CDR3 length is 16 residues. Trimming took 1 base from V and 5 from J, leaving 17 bases between them. CDR1 is SGHTA and CDR2 is FQGNSA in the germline V gene. DNA of the CDR3: TGTGCCAGCAGCTTAGGGGTAGGGGGAGTACGGTATGGCTACACCTTC. Translation: CASSLGVGGVRYGYTF.

This clonotype was observed a handful of times. The rearrangement joins TRBV2 to TRBJ2-1; the D gene is possibly TRBD2 (5 bases). This CDR3 region has 16 residues. Looked up from germline, CDR1 is SNHLY and CDR2 is FYNNEI. Trimming cost V 3 bases and J 0 bases, with 12 bases left between them. This CDR3 is CASSDGWRNSYNEQFF. The CDR3 coding sequence is TGTGCCAGCAGTGATGGGTGGAGGAACTCCTACAATGAGCAGTTCTTC.

The chain uses TRBV12-3 or TRBV12-4 and TRBJ2-7; 7 bases agree with TRBD2. The CDR3 has 16 residues. After removal of 3 bases from V and 2 bases from J, the junction contained 10 bases not matched to a gene. CDR3 sequence: CASSFGGAGVPYEQYF. Written as DNA, the CDR3 is TGTGCCAGCAGTTTTGGGGGTGCGGGAGTCCCCTACGAGCAGTACTTC.

The table lists this clonotype with a few counts. The rearrangement joins TRBV3-1 to TRBJ2-5; no definite D call. Germline CDR1 and CDR2: LGHDT and YNNKEL (reference sequence). This CDR3 spans 15 amino acids. Between the trimmed V and J ends, which lost 1 base and 1 base, there was a span of 10 bases. CDR3 loop: CASSQGMRFQETQYF. CDR3 bases: TGTGCCAGCAGCCAAGGAATGCGCTTCCAAGAGACCCAGTACTTC.

The chain employs TRBV21-1 and TRBJ2-4; TRBD1 was called by the table and not checked on the DNA. TRBV21-1 is described as a pseudogene. The CDR3 sequence is 16 residues long. This CDR3 is CASSLWTGGAKNIQYF. DNA of the CDR3: TGTGCCAGCAGCCTCTGGACAGGGGGCGCAAAAAACATTCAGTACTTC.

This clonotype was picked up a small number of times. This CDR3 reads CSARASYSYEQYF. CDR3 sequence (DNA): TGCAGTGCTAGAGCCAGCTACTCCTACGAGCAGTACTTC. V usage is TRBV20-1 and J usage is TRBJ2-7; D ambiguous. Germline CDR1 reads DFQATT; CDR2 reads SNEGSKA (reference sequence). V was clipped by 1 base and J by 0 bases, with 7 bases between them. The CDR3 covers 13 residues.

The V call is TRBV7-9, the J call TRBJ2-7, with 14 nucleotides matching TRBD2. CDR3 length equals 18 residues. The junction had 13 bases not matched to a gene; V was cut back by 4 bases and J by 5 bases. Germline CDR1 SEHNR, CDR2 FQNEAQ (reference sequence). In DNA form, the CDR3 reads TGTGCCAGCAGCTCCGGCCGGACTAGCGGGAGGTCGGCGAACGAGCAGTACTTC. Its protein product is CASSSGRTSGRSANEQYF.

There are a few counts of this clonotype. The chain links TRBV5-1 to TRBJ2-7; the match to TRBD2 covers 12 bases. J gave up 6 bases and V 4 bases, and 5 bases lay outside the gene matches. CDR1 is SGHRS and CDR2 is YFSETQ in the germline V gene. The CDR3 extends over 14 amino acids. The CDR3 DNA follows: TGCGCCAGCAGCATGACTAGCGGGAGATTCGAGCAGTACTTC. Translation gives CASSMTSGRFEQYF. Full variable domain (remainder filled in from reference TRBV5-1 and TRBJ2-7): KAGVTQTPRYLIKTRGQQVTLSCSPISGHRSVSWYQQTPGQGLQFLFEYFSETQRNKGNFPGRFSGRQFSNSRSEMNVSTLELGDSALYLCASSMTSGRFEQYFGPGTRLTVT.

This clonotype has just one count. This CDR3 reads CASSQDSAGGAYEQYF. The CDR3 DNA is TGCGCCAGCAGCCAAGATTCGGCAGGAGGAGCCTACGAGCAGTACTTC. This chain links TRBV4-1 with TRBJ2-7; TRBD2 is a possible D gene (5 bases). CDR3 size: 16 residues. CDR1 is MGHRA, CDR2 YSYEKL, per germline. Trimming left V 0 bases short and J 2 bases short, with 14 bases between.

The chain recombines TRBV6-5 with TRBJ1-1; D might be TRBD1 (6 bases). Germline V CDR1 and CDR2: MNHEY, SVGAGI. The CDR3 has 11 residues. Trimming shortened V by 6 bases and J by 8 bases, and 10 bases separated the two germline ends. The CDR3 sequence: CASRDTGEAFF. CDR3 sequence (DNA): TGTGCCAGCAGAGACACAGGGGAAGCTTTCTTT.

The chain links TRBV20-1 to TRBJ2-7; 9 bases line up with TRBD2. V lost 0 bases to trimming and J lost 3 bases; unmatched junction nucleotides: 6. The CDR3 is made up of 15 amino acids. CDR1 and CDR2 (germline): DFQATT, SNEGSKA (reference sequence). The CDR3 nucleotides are TGCAGTGCTAGAGATCAGGCTAGCGGGATCTACGAGCAGTACTTC. It is translated as CSARDQASGIYEQYF.

The gene calls are TRBV12-3 or TRBV12-4 and TRBJ2-2; 9 bases map to TRBD2. The trim removed 7 bases at V and 3 bases at J, leaving 3 bases unmatched. The CDR3 length is 14 residues. The CDR3 DNA reads TGTGCCAGCAAGGCGGGAGGGGACACCGGGGAGCTGTTTTTT. It translates to CASKAGGDTGELFF.

The chain links TRBV20-1 to TRBJ2-7, with 13 bases fitting TRBD2. Trimming cost V 3 bases and J 0 bases; bases outside gene matches: 5. Germline assignment: CDR1 DFQATT and CDR2 SNEGSKA (reference sequence). The CDR3 loop spans 16 amino acids. The CDR3 protein is CSASMGLAGSSYEQYF. The CDR3 nucleotides read TGCAGTGCTAGTATGGGACTAGCGGGAAGCTCCTACGAGCAGTACTTC.